The sequence of this T cell receptor beta chain was determined in a study of OX40 agonist ivuxolimab in advanced cancers. For context, the study as a whole: Ivuxolimab was a fully human IgG2 agonistic monoclonal antibody targeting the costimulatory receptor OX40 (CD134). Intravenous ivuxolimab was administered to patients every 2 weeks at six dose levels: 0.01, 0.1, 0.3, 1.5, 3 and 10 mg/kg. Among the approximately 54 dose-escalation patients, some 20 had hepatocellular carcinoma, approximately 15 melanoma, 9 renal cell carcinoma and 9 head and neck cancer. In the dose-escalation cohort, 82.7% of patients were male, and the mean age was approximately 55 years, with a range of 23 to 79. Prior anti-PD-1, anti-PD-L1 or anti-CTLA-4 therapy was permitted, and roughly two fifths of dose-escalation patients had received checkpoint inhibitors. Partial responses occurred in three dose-escalation patients, of whom one had hepatocellular carcinoma and two had cutaneous melanoma. Peripheral TCRbeta sequencing aimed to test whether ivuxolimab altered TCR sequence diversity and caused clonal T-cell expansion. The monotherapy dose-escalation portion (N ≈ 57 patients) of the phase I ivuxolimab trial is reported in the paper.

V and J are truncated by 1 base and 3 bases respectively, leaving an intervening sequence of 7 bases. The CDR1 and CDR2 encoded by the germline V gene are SGHRS and YFSETQ. From its cysteine to its phenylalanine, the CDR3 spans 13 amino acids. Here the CDR3 DNA is all that survives: 39 bases in frame from base 1. Genomic DNA was isolated from the sorted cells so that the TCRbeta CDR3 region could be sequenced. The immunoSEQ Assay was used for sequencing of TCRbeta CDR3 regions. TCRdb took this table from immuneACCESS and kept in-frame rearrangements with V and J called. Such tables lack part of the clones; where checked against another copy, unresolved V genes explain under half of the gap, and the rest is unexplained. The sample table records more than 50,000 clones; about 80% of these occur just once. Roughly 4.5% of the sample rests with the top ten. Regarding this clone: No cognate antigen has been identified for it. Base qualities are not at hand, and no much larger clone is one base apart.

What the research found in general, with its limitations: At doses of 0.1 to 3.0 mg/kg, clonal expansion of both CD4+ and CD8+ T cells in blood was seen between baseline and week 6. Low levels of normalized T-cell clonal expansion were also seen in some patients who did not respond. Partial responders in the 0.1-3.0 mg/kg groups had among the lowest normalized peripheral clonal expansion, especially among CD8+ T cells. After ivuxolimab, CD8+ T cells had more expanded clones than CD4+ T cells on average. The antigen specificity of the clonally expanded peripheral T cells was not determined.

The trial excluded patients who had a history of autoimmune disease or who were on systemic immunosuppression. Peripheral blood for TCR sequencing was drawn from every dose cohort at baseline, at cycle 4 day 1 and at cycle 7 day 1. The samples were drawn from a first-in-human, open-label, multicenter phase I dose-escalation trial of ivuxolimab. Adults with locally advanced or metastatic melanoma, renal cell carcinoma, hepatocellular carcinoma or head and neck squamous cell carcinoma were enrolled in the trial. Before TCR sequencing, CD4+ T cells and CD8+ T cells from peripheral blood were sorted into separate populations.

Recombination linked TRBV5-1 to TRBJ1-1; a confident D gene designation cannot be given. The sequence came from an adult with an advanced solid tumor such as melanoma, head and neck, liver or kidney cancer. Sequenced here: CD4+ or CD8+ T cells sorted from blood, sampled in a trial of the OX40 agonist ivuxolimab. In nucleotide form, the sequence is TGCGCCAGCAGCTTGCGAGGGTACACTGAAGCTTTCTTT. This is translated as CASSLRGYTEAFF.